This TCR beta chain originates from a study of T cell repertoires in cytomegalovirus infection. Study in general: Indications of both CMV infection and matching HLA type were provided by public TCR beta signatures. General observations from the study: Ex vivo responses were dominated by HLA-C-restricted CMV-specific TCR beta clonotypes. Carriage of CMV together with the relevant HLA was identifiable through cumulative public TCR beta family frequency.

In regard to this clonotype: Antigen: not known.

This CDR3 comprises 16 residues. With 4 bases clipped from V and 5 bases from J, the junction kept 9 bases outside the gene matches. Germline CDR1 is LNHDA and CDR2 is SQIVND (reference sequence). Via MiXCR, TCRdb re-called the reads, giving one row per CDR3 protein. The profile covers 200,000 or so distinct CDR3 sequences, with 15% to 20% appearing a single time and 2.5% to 3% taken by the ten largest. Sample: PBMCs. V is TRBV19 and J is TRBJ2-4; 9 positions match TRBD1. This receptor was obtained from a human donor in good health (CMV status not recorded). Some clones in this sample may be carry-over from other donors' samples. CDR3 DNA: TGTGCCAGTAGTAATACGGACCGGGACAGGGAAAACATTCAGTACTTC. This encodes CASSNTDRDRENIQYF.